The clone carrying this T cell receptor (beta chain) was detected a few times. Its antigen remains unknown. These data belong to a study of graft-versus-host responses after intestinal transplantation. Turning to the study itself: Multivisceral, liver-intestinal, or isolated intestinal transplants were received by the recipients. Anti-thymocyte globulin induction, then tacrolimus and steroids for roughly 3 years, went to all recipients.

CDR1 SGDLS and CDR2 YYNGEE come from the germline V gene. Trimming removed 0 bases from V and 8 bases from J, with 6 bases in between. This CDR3 is 12 amino acids long. Measured with immunoSEQ multiplex PCR; TCRdb has only the in-frame clones, and not every one. The sample contains approximately 110,000 clones, about 92% of which appear only once. Notes on the study in general: Allografts of patients with graft-donor T cell macrochimerism showed high graft-versus-host to host-versus-graft clone ratios. Some GvH clones were seen earlier in gut or blood, suggesting intestinal origin.

The clonotype originates from a human donor who was the organ donor for an intestinal transplant. Sequenced here: unstimulated CD8+ T cells sorted from spleen or lymph node cells, sampled before transplant. The chain is built from TRBV9 and TRBJ2-1; possible D gene TRBD2, 5 bases. The CDR3 DNA reads as TGTGCCAGCAGCGTAGGCGGGTATGAGCAGTTCTTC. Its translation is CASSVGGYEQFF.